These T cell receptor beta chains were read from a single sample in a study of cytomegalovirus exposure and HLA in healthy donors. Repertoires were generated with immunoSEQ multiplex PCR, while TCRdb's copy carries only in-frame clones and drops some. The sample holds 120,000 to 150,000 clones, over 75% seen once. Sequencing was done on a sample of PBMCs. The receptors here all came from a male donor in good health and CMV-seronegative. CDR3s include the opening cysteine and the closing phenylalanine or tryptophan. Each record gives: J gene, clone size, V gene, D gene, CDR3 length, CDR3 DNA, CDR3 protein. A D gene is named only where the DNA matches it firmly. Expanded clones get a size class; other rows say once, few or many, or leave the size out.

>TRBJ1-4|.|TRBV30|.|14
TGTGCCTGGACCCCAAGGGGCAGGGTAGGCGAACTGTTTTTT
CAWTPRGRVGELFF
>TRBJ1-3|once|TRBV4-3|.|15
TGCGCCAGCAGCCAAGTTCCATACGGGGGAAACACCATATATTTT
CASSQVPYGGNTIYF
>TRBJ2-3|.|TRBV30|TRBD2|16
TGTGCCTGGAGTGTACTCACAGCGGGGGGCACAGATACGCAGTATTTT
CAWSVLTAGGTDTQYF
>TRBJ1-1|few|TRBV19|.|13
TGTGCCAGTAGTATAGACCAAAACACTGAAGCTTTCTTT
CASSIDQNTEAFF
>TRBJ2-6|.|TRBV19|.|14
TGTGCCAGTAAGGCGGGCCGCTGGGCCAACGTCCTGACTTTC
CASKAGRWANVLTF
>TRBJ1-6|.|TRBV25-1|.|12
TGTGCCAGCGGCGAACAGAATTCACCCCTCCACTTT
CASGEQNSPLHF
>TRBJ2-1|.|TRBV25-1|.|17
TGTGCCAGCAGTGAACCGACTAGCCAGGGGCCGGGGGATGAGCAGTTCTTC
CASSEPTSQGPGDEQFF
>TRBJ1-1|few|TRBV7-9|.|16
TGTTCCAGCAGCCCGACGATATCAGGGAGGAGCACTGAAGCTTTCTTT
CSSSPTISGRSTEAFF
>TRBJ2-7|.|TRBV7-9|TRBD2|15
TGTGCCAGCAGCCGACACCTAGCGGGAGATTACGAGCAGTACTTC
CASSRHLAGDYEQYF
>TRBJ2-3|once|TRBV13|TRBD2|17
TGTGCCAGCAGCGAGGGCGGGAGGCCCGCTAGCACAGATACGCAGTATTTT
CASSEGGRPASTDTQYF
>TRBJ1-2|.|TRBV4-1|.|16
TGCGCCAGCAGCCAAGATCCCGAGGGGGAGAACTATGGCTACACCTTC
CASSQDPEGENYGYTF
>TRBJ1-2|.|TRBV29-1|TRBD1|13
TGCAGCATACCGGGACAGGGGGGCCATGGCTACACCTTC
CSIPGQGGHGYTF
>TRBJ2-1|.|TRBV5-1|TRBD2|16
TGCGCCAGCAGCTTGGGTTCACTAGCGGGGGCCAATGAGCAGTTCTTC
CASSLGSLAGANEQFF
>TRBJ2-7|.|TRBV2|.|13
TGTGCCAGCAGCGGATCCGTCGGGTACGAGCAGTACTTC
CASSGSVGYEQYF
>TRBJ1-6|few|TRBV7-3|.|14
TGTGCCAGCAGCGTCGACAGGTATAATTCACCCCTCCACTTT
CASSVDRYNSPLHF
>TRBJ2-1|.|TRBV6-1|TRBD2|17
TGTGCCAGCAGTGAAAGGCCTAGCGGATCCTCCTACAATGAGCAGTTCTTC
CASSERPSGSSYNEQFF
>TRBJ1-1|.|TRBV6-5|TRBD1|15
TGTGCCAGCAGTTCCATGACAGGGGAGAACACTGAAGCTTTCTTT
CASSSMTGENTEAFF
>TRBJ2-3|.|TRBV5-6|TRBD2|18
TGTGCCAGCAGCACGACTAGCGGGAGGGCCGGGGGCACAGATACGCAGTATTTT
CASSTTSGRAGGTDTQYF
>TRBJ2-7|.|TRBV6-5|.|15
TGTGCCAGCAGGCGGGGGACAGGTGGGCTCGACGAGCAGTACTTC
CASRRGTGGLDEQYF
>TRBJ2-1|.|TRBV11-3|TRBD2|15
TGTGCCAGCAGCTCCGGACTAGCGGGCTCATCTGAGCAGTTCTTC
CASSSGLAGSSEQFF
>TRBJ1-3|few|TRBV6-6|TRBD1|15
TGTGCCAGCAGTTACGGGACAGGGACCGGAAACACCATATATTTT
CASSYGTGTGNTIYF
>TRBJ1-3|.|TRBV7-9|TRBD1|16
TGTGCCAGCAGGGGACAGGTTAATAACTCTGGAAACACCATATATTTT
CASRGQVNNSGNTIYF
>TRBJ2-5|.|TRBV7-2|.|16
TGTGCCAGCAGCTTAGGGTCGGGGGGCGAGAGGGAGACCCAGTACTTC
CASSLGSGGERETQYF
>TRBJ2-1|.|TRBV7-6|.|14
TGTGCCAGCAGCTTACCCGGGACCTACAATGAGCAGTTCTTC
CASSLPGTYNEQFF
>TRBJ1-4|once|TRBV7-8|.|16
TGTGCCAGCAGCTCTGAGTCGGCAGGGATTAATGAAAAACTGTTTTTT
CASSSESAGINEKLFF
>TRBJ2-1|few|TRBV6-1|TRBD1|15
TGTGCCAGCAGACCAATACAGGGGGCACACAATGAGCAGTTCTTC
CASRPIQGAHNEQFF
>TRBJ2-1|few|TRBV5-1|.|16
TGCGCCAGCAGCGGTGCGACAGGTCCCCCCTACAATGAGCAGTTCTTC
CASSGATGPPYNEQFF